The entry below gives a single T cell receptor (beta chain) sequence along with its context. V was clipped by 7 bases and J by 7 bases, with 16 bases between them. The V gene's germline CDR1 is SQVTM and CDR2 ANQGSEA. The CDR3 is 13 amino acids. This sample stems from a study of cytomegalovirus exposure and HLA in healthy donors. PCR used 60 Vbeta primers and 13 Jbeta primers. Assay used: immunoSEQ multiplex PCR; TCRdb lists only in-frame clones, some missing. The sample comprises about 98,000 clones, 60% to 80% of which are singletons, and 1.2% rests with the top ten. This TCR derives from a female donor in good health and CMV-seronegative. Sequencing used PBMCs. V usage is TRBV29-1 and J usage is TRBJ2-2; the D gene is possibly TRBD2 (7 bases). In nucleotides, the CDR3 is TGCAGCGGCATGGGGGGGGCGGTCGGGGAGCTGTTTTTT. The encoded protein is CSGMGGAVGELFF.